This is a list of T cell receptor beta chains from one sample in a study of CD8 T cells in ankylosing spondylitis. TCRdb itself ran the 5' RACE reads through MiXCR, one entry per CDR3 protein. The sample records approximately 340,000 distinct CDR3 sequences, about 14% being singletons. Sequenced: blood, either unsorted or a sorted T cell fraction (not recorded which). The receptors stem from a male donor with ankylosing spondylitis or in good health (not recorded which). Both conserved end residues are part of each CDR3. The order of the fields is clone size, D gene, V gene, J gene, CDR3 DNA, CDR3 protein. A D gene is named only where the DNA matches it firmly. Some rows mark clone size as missing; the rest say once, few, many or name a class of expanded clone.

-	TRBD2	TRBV5-6	TRBJ2-1	TGTGCCAGCGGGCTGTTAGCGGGGACCTCCTACAATGAGCAGTTCTTC	CASGLLAGTSYNEQFF
few	-	TRBV2	TRBJ2-5	TGTGCCAGCAGTAATGGAGAAGGGTGGGAGACCCAGTACTTC	CASSNGEGWETQYF
few	-	TRBV9	TRBJ1-2	TGTGCCAGCAGCGTTGACGTATACTATGGCTACACCTTC	CASSVDVYYGYTF
few	TRBD1	TRBV6-5	TRBJ1-3	TGTGCCAGCAGTTACTCGAGGGCCTGGGACAGGGCTGTCGGAAACACCATATATTTT	CASSYSRAWDRAVGNTIYF
few	-	TRBV2	TRBJ2-7	TGTGCCAGCAGTGAGTGGACAGATCCCTACGAGCAGTACTTC	CASSEWTDPYEQYF
few	-	TRBV9	TRBJ2-2	TGTGCCAGCAGCGTAGTTCAGGGGAACACCGGGGAGCTGTTTTTT	CASSVVQGNTGELFF
few	TRBD1	TRBV5-5	TRBJ1-1	TGTGCCAGCAGCCCGCCACCGGGACAGGGGGCGAACACTGAAGCTTTCTTT	CASSPPPGQGANTEAFF
-	TRBD1	TRBV20-1	TRBJ2-5	TGCAGTGCTAGAGATTCCCGGGACAGTAAAGAGACCCAGTACTTC	CSARDSRDSKETQYF
-	TRBD1	TRBV12-3/TRBV12-4	TRBJ1-1	TGTGCCAGCAGTCCAGGGGACAGGGCGGGCACTGAAGCTTTCTTT	CASSPGDRAGTEAFF
-	TRBD2	TRBV5-4	TRBJ2-1	TGTGCCAGCAGCTTGTCTCCGGGACTAGCGGGAGAGACCTACAATGAGCAGTTCTTC	CASSLSPGLAGETYNEQFF
-	TRBD2	TRBV15	TRBJ2-3	TGTGCCACCAGCAGAGACTACCAGGGACTAGCGGGTCAAGGGGGAGATACGCAGTATTTT	CATSRDYQGLAGQGGDTQYF
-	-	TRBV5-1	TRBJ2-4	TGCGCCAGCAGCCCCGGGGTGCCCCAAAACATTCAGTACTTC	CASSPGVPQNIQYF
-	TRBD1	TRBV6-5	TRBJ2-1	TGTGCCAGCAGTTACACCCCGGGACAGCTCCTGTACAATGAGCAGTTCTTC	CASSYTPGQLLYNEQFF
few	-	TRBV12-3/TRBV12-4	TRBJ1-1	TGTGCCAGCAGTTTAGGCGGACAGTTTATGAACACTGAAGCTTTCTTT	CASSLGGQFMNTEAFF
few	-	TRBV4-1	TRBJ2-7	TGCGCCAGCAGCGGGGGACTTACCTACGAGCAGTACTTC	CASSGGLTYEQYF
-	TRBD2	TRBV14	TRBJ2-5	TGTGCCAGCAGCCAAGGAGGGCGGGGGGGCCGCGAGACCCAGTACTTC	CASSQGGRGGRETQYF
-	-	TRBV14	TRBJ1-1	TGTGCCAGCAGCCAAGGTCAAAGGGGGAACACTGAAGCTTTCTTT	CASSQGQRGNTEAFF
few	-	TRBV12-3/TRBV12-4	TRBJ1-2	TGTGCCAGCAGCACGACAGCAGGCTATGGCTACACCTTC	CASSTTAGYGYTF
many	-	TRBV5-1	TRBJ2-3	TGCGCCAGCAGCTTGGAACAGTTGGCCACAGATACGCAGTATTTT	CASSLEQLATDTQYF
-	-	TRBV7-9	TRBJ1-1	TGTGCCAGCAGGCCTGGTAGGGGTGGCACTGAAGCTTTCTTT	CASRPGRGGTEAFF
many	TRBD1	TRBV12-3/TRBV12-4	TRBJ1-3	TGTGCCAGCAGCCATGGGAGGACAGGGAGCACCATATATTTT	CASSHGRTGSTIYF
few	-	TRBV20-1	TRBJ2-6	TGCAGTGCCGGTGATAGCGGGACAGGATCTGGGGCCAACGTCCTGACTTTC	CSAGDSGTGSGANVLTF
few	-	TRBV29-1	TRBJ2-1	TGCAGCGTTGACGCCCAGGGGTATTACAATGAGCAGTTCTTC	CSVDAQGYYNEQFF
few	TRBD2	TRBV28	TRBJ2-7	TGTGCCAGCAGCGGAGCGGGGACTAGAGGCCTCGGGGAGCAGTACTTC	CASSGAGTRGLGEQYF
few	-	TRBV3-1	TRBJ2-3	TGTGCCAGCAGCCAAGAGACAGATACGCAGTATTTT	CASSQETDTQYF
many	TRBD1	TRBV11-3	TRBJ1-1	TGTGCCAGCAGCTTCTCAGACAGGGGAGTAATGAACACTGAAGCTTTCTTT	CASSFSDRGVMNTEAFF
few	TRBD2	TRBV6-1	TRBJ2-3	TGTGCCAGCACCCCCCGGGGGGGGTATGGCACAGATACGCAGTATTTT	CASTPRGGYGTDTQYF
many	-	TRBV7-2	TRBJ1-3	TGTGCCAGCAGTACACAGGGTCCCTCTGGAAACACCATATATTTT	CASSTQGPSGNTIYF
few	-	TRBV9	TRBJ2-2	TGTGCCAGCAGGGTGAACACCGGGGAGCTGTTTTTT	CASRVNTGELFF
many	-	TRBV5-6	TRBJ2-1	TGTGCCAGCAGCTCGGGTCGGTTCAATGAGCAGTTCTTC	CASSSGRFNEQFF
few	-	TRBV11-2	TRBJ2-3	TGTGCCAGCAGCTTAGTCGGCAGGGAGGATACGCAGTATTTT	CASSLVGREDTQYF
-	-	TRBV12-3/TRBV12-4	TRBJ2-3	TGTGCCAGCAGTTTGGGCCGGGGAATCACAGATACGCAGTATTTT	CASSLGRGITDTQYF
few	TRBD2	TRBV7-2	TRBJ2-3	TGTGCCAGCAGCTTAGCCCCGGGACTAGCGGGAGTAGATACGCAGTATTTT	CASSLAPGLAGVDTQYF
few	TRBD2	TRBV20-1	TRBJ2-1	TGCAGTGCTATGAGCGGGAGGGCCGGCAATGAGCAGTTCTTC	CSAMSGRAGNEQFF
-	TRBD1	TRBV7-2	TRBJ2-5	TGTGCCAGCAGCTTAAGTCGGACAGGGCTTAGCCAAGAGACCCAGTACTTC	CASSLSRTGLSQETQYF
-	-	TRBV11-1	TRBJ1-4	TGTGCCAGCAGACTAACATCGGCGCGTACTGAAAAACTGTTTTTT	CASRLTSARTEKLFF
-	TRBD1	TRBV20-1	TRBJ2-3	TGCAGTGTGACAGGGAGCACAGATACGCAGTATTTT	CSVTGSTDTQYF
few	-	TRBV29-1	TRBJ2-1	TGCAGCGTCCGGCCTATCCTCCTATACAATGAGCAGTTCTTC	CSVRPILLYNEQFF
few	TRBD1	TRBV13	TRBJ2-3	TGTGCCAGCAGCCCAGTACCAGGGGGCAGTCTGAGAGATACGCAGTATTTT	CASSPVPGGSLRDTQYF
few	TRBD2	TRBV6-1	TRBJ2-3	TGTGCCAGCAGTCTAGCGGGAGGGCGCAAGGATACGCAGTATTTT	CASSLAGGRKDTQYF
-	TRBD1	TRBV5-1	TRBJ1-4	TGCGCCAGCAGCCGGGACAGCTCTAATGAAAAACTGTTTTTT	CASSRDSSNEKLFF
many	TRBD1	TRBV20-1	TRBJ1-2	TGCAGTGCTAGAGACGGGACAGACGTAAACTATGGCTACACCTTC	CSARDGTDVNYGYTF
few	TRBD2	TRBV9	TRBJ2-1	TGTGCCAGCAGCGCGGACTCAATAGCGGGACCTGGAAATGAGCAGTTCTTC	CASSADSIAGPGNEQFF
few	TRBD1	TRBV7-6	TRBJ1-1	TGTGCCAGCAGCTCTTACAGGGGGCGGAACACTGAAGCTTTCTTT	CASSSYRGRNTEAFF
many	-	TRBV7-2	TRBJ2-2	TGTGCCAGCAGCCAATCTAGAGGGGCGACATCCGGGGAGCTGTTTTTT	CASSQSRGATSGELFF
few	TRBD1	TRBV10-3	TRBJ2-7	TGTGCCATCAGTGAGTCTGCAGGACAGGGTTACGAGCAGTACTTC	CAISESAGQGYEQYF
-	-	TRBV11-3	TRBJ2-3	TGTGCCAGCAGCTTGGGAAAATGGACAGATACGCAGTATTTT	CASSLGKWTDTQYF
many	-	TRBV27	TRBJ2-6	TGTGCCAGCAGTCCGAGGCTGTCTGGGGCCAACGTCCTGACTTTC	CASSPRLSGANVLTF
-	TRBD2	TRBV5-1	TRBJ2-1	TGCGCCAGCCTCGGGGTAGCGGGAGATGAGCAGTTCTTC	CASLGVAGDEQFF
-	TRBD2	TRBV3-1	TRBJ2-1	TGTGCCAGCAGCCAAGATCTAGCGGGGATTAGGGGCCATGAGCAGTTCTTC	CASSQDLAGIRGHEQFF
few	-	TRBV27	TRBJ1-3	TGTGCCAGCAGTTCATCTACAGGGATTGGAAACACCATATATTTT	CASSSSTGIGNTIYF
-	-	TRBV7-2	TRBJ1-1	TGTGCCAGCAGCTCCTTCAGCGCTTGGGGGAACACTGAAGCTTTCTTT	CASSSFSAWGNTEAFF
-	-	TRBV7-2	TRBJ2-1	TGTGCCAGCAGGCTCAGTCTCAATGAGCAGTTCTTC	CASRLSLNEQFF
many	TRBD1	TRBV18	TRBJ1-6	TGTGCCAGCTCATCCGAGGGGGCCTGGGGGTCACCCCTCCACTTT	CASSSEGAWGSPLHF
-	TRBD2	TRBV15	TRBJ2-6	TGTGCCACCAGCAGAGGTGGGGGAAGCAGCGGGAGGACCTCAGACGTCCTGACTTTC	CATSRGGGSSGRTSDVLTF
-	TRBD1	TRBV9	TRBJ2-5	TGTGCCAGCAGCGCAACGGACAGGTACCAAGAGACCCAGTACTTC	CASSATDRYQETQYF
many	-	TRBV3-1	TRBJ2-7	TGTGCCAGCAGCCGACTAGCCTACGAGCAGTACTTC	CASSRLAYEQYF